Below, 24 T cell receptor beta chains from the same sample are listed, as sequenced in a study of cytomegalovirus exposure and HLA in healthy donors. Both 60 Vbeta primers and 13 Jbeta primers went into the PCR. Sequencing was performed with immunoSEQ multiplex PCR; in TCRdb, only in-frame clones are kept and a portion is missing. The sample consists of 100,000 to 150,000 clones, approximately 85% of them appearing once. Sequenced sample: PBMCs. The receptor set was obtained from a boy younger than 18 in good health and CMV-seronegative.

This clone was found once. The CDR3 bases are TGTGCCAGCAGCGTGGAGACAGGACTCTATGGCTACACCTTC. This gives the protein CASSVETGLYGYTF. J is TRBJ1-2 and V is TRBV9; a weak D match, TRBD1 (6 bases). This CDR3 has 14 residues. The V and J ends lost 2 bases and 4 bases respectively, with 12 bases between them. Germline CDR1 and CDR2: SGDLS and YYNGEE.

The gene calls are TRBV6-5 and TRBJ2-1; TRBD1 aligns across 12 bases. There are 15 residues in the CDR3. Looked up from germline, CDR1 is MNHEY and CDR2 is SVGAGI. J lost 7 bases, V lost 5 bases, and 6 bases had no gene match. The CDR3 sequence is CASSTGQGALNEQFF. CDR3 sequence (DNA): TGTGCCAGCAGTACGGGACAGGGGGCGCTTAATGAGCAGTTCTTC.

This sequence joins TRBV10-3 and TRBJ2-3, with 9 bases matching TRBD2. The CDR3 loop spans 15 amino acids. With V trimmed by 4 bases and J by 2 bases, 4 bases remained unmatched. Germline V gene data show CDR1 as ENHRY and CDR2 as SYGVKD. CDR3 protein: CAISGLADYTDTQYF. CDR3 nucleotides: TGTGCCATCAGTGGACTAGCGGACTACACAGATACGCAGTATTTT.

As concerns this clone: One end of the junction does not line up with germline, which may come from a read error. The chain has TRBV7-9 and TRBJ2-5; 9 nucleotides line up with TRBD2. The CDR3 length is 16 residues. CDR1 and CDR2 from the germline V gene are SEHNR and FQNEAQ (reference sequence). The CDR3 region has the DNA TGTTCCAGCAGCTCCCCCGTAGCGGGAGTGAGGGAGACCCAGTACTTC. This gives the protein CSSSSPVAGVRETQYF.

The chain has TRBV18 and TRBJ2-2; 7 nucleotides align to TRBD2. From germline, CDR1 is KGHSH and CDR2 LQKENI. Trimming cost V 4 bases and J 0 bases; bases outside gene matches: 8. The CDR3 is 17 residues long. CDR3 sequence reads: CASSQLAPIANTGELFF. In DNA, the CDR3 is TGTGCCAGCTCACAACTAGCGCCCATCGCGAACACCGGGGAGCTGTTTTTT.

The chain joins TRBV5-1 to TRBJ2-5, with D perhaps matching TRBD1 (6 bases). CDR3 size: 14 residues. Germline V lookup: CDR1 SGHRS, CDR2 YFSETQ. V was shortened by 0 bases and J by 5 bases, with 11 bases between the two germline ends. CDR3 DNA: TGCGCCAGCAGCTTGGGCAGCAGGGGTGAGACCCAGTACTTC. This encodes CASSLGSRGETQYF.

DNA for the CDR3: TGTGCCAGCAGTGATAGGTTAGGGGGGGGCTATGGCTACACCTTC. Translated, it gives CASSDRLGGGYGYTF. The chain combines TRBV25-1 with TRBJ1-2; possibly TRBD1 for D (6 bases). Trimming removed 3 bases at V and 4 bases at J, with 15 bases between. Germline V gives CDR1 MGHDK, CDR2 SYGVNS. CDR3 length: 15 amino acids.

The V call is TRBV4-1, the J call TRBJ1-1; D remains unclear. The V gene's germline CDR1 is MGHRA and CDR2 YSYEKL. The CDR3 covers 13 residues. Trimming removed 4 bases from V and 6 bases from J, with 12 bases in between. The CDR3 spells CASSLRWAPEAFF. Here the CDR3 DNA reads TGCGCCAGCAGCCTTCGTTGGGCCCCTGAAGCTTTCTTT.

A single count supports this clone. This chain connects TRBV4-2 to TRBJ2-3; 14 positions agree with TRBD2. The ends lost 6 bases at V and 7 bases at J; junction bases unmatched: 3. The germline V gene encodes CDR1 LGHNA and CDR2 YNFKEQ. The CDR3 covers 14 residues. The CDR3 bases are TGTGCCAGCAGTAGGACTAGCGGGGGGAATACGCAGTATTTT. Residues: CASSRTSGGNTQYF.

This clone was observed a single time. This rearrangement joins TRBV10-1 to TRBJ2-1; D may be TRBD2 (5 bases). The V end lost 3 bases, the J end lost 4 bases, and 16 bases lay between the germline ends. The V gene's germline CDR1 is WNHNN and CDR2 SYGVQD (reference sequence). The CDR3 is made up of 16 amino acids. The CDR3 protein is CASSDVRRTLYNEQFF. CDR3 coding DNA: TGCGCCAGCAGTGATGTGAGGAGGACGCTTTACAATGAGCAGTTCTTC.

Concerning this clone: The same CDR3 can be traced to other DNA sequences in this sample. The chain recombines TRBV4-1 with TRBJ2-1; tentatively, D is TRBD1 (6 bases). CDR3 length equals 14 residues. Trimming stripped 0 bases from V and 4 bases from J, with 7 bases between. Germline CDR1 is MGHRA and CDR2 is YSYEKL. The CDR3, as DNA: TGCGCCAGCAGCCAAGAGACAGGTTACAATGAGCAGTTCTTC. Its translation is CASSQETGYNEQFF.

J is TRBJ2-1 and V is TRBV5-6; TRBD1 is a possible D gene (7 bases). The CDR3 consists of 16 residues. Germline CDR1 is SGHDT and CDR2 is YYEEEE. V shed 2 bases and J shed 3 bases, with 15 bases lying between them. CDR3 sequence: CASSFRDSSGYNEQFF. The CDR3 bases are TGTGCCAGCAGCTTCCGGGACAGTAGCGGCTACAATGAGCAGTTCTTC.

This chain connects TRBV7-9 to TRBJ2-7; 9 bases fit TRBD1. Germline lookup yields CDR1 SEHNR and CDR2 FQNEAQ (reference sequence). Trimming at V came to 5 bases and at J to 3 bases, leaving 5 bases not matched to a gene. The CDR3 length is 14 residues. The CDR3 here is CASSVGQGNYEQYF. The CDR3 DNA sequence: TGTGCCAGCAGCGTAGGACAGGGGAACTACGAGCAGTACTTC.

The sample holds one count of this clone. This chain connects TRBV14 to TRBJ2-5; D uncertain. V lost 1 base, J lost 4 bases, and 13 bases lay in between. The CDR3 length is 15 residues. The germline CDR1 and CDR2 sequences are SGHDN and FVKESK. The CDR3 sequence: CASSQVPAIPETQYF. The CDR3 DNA reads TGTGCCAGCAGCCAAGTTCCAGCGATCCCAGAGACCCAGTACTTC. Full variable domain (outside the CDR3, taken from reference TRBV14 and TRBJ2-5): EAGVTQFPSHSVIEKGQTVTLRCDPISGHDNLYWYRRVMGKEIKFLLHFVKESKQDESGMPNNRFLAERTGGTYSTLKVQPAELEDSGVYFCASSQVPAIPETQYFGPGTRLLVL.

The chain uses TRBV7-3 and TRBJ2-2; no reliable D call. CDR3 size: 13 residues. Germline CDR1 reads SGHTA; CDR2 reads FQGTGA. The ends were cut back, 4 bases at V and 7 bases at J, with 10 bases in the middle. The CDR3 coding sequence is TGTGCCAGCAGCTCGAACTTCGGCGGGGAGCTGTTTTTT. This gives the protein CASSSNFGGELFF.

This chain uses TRBV27 with TRBJ1-5; 9 positions agree with TRBD1. V lost 6 bases, J lost 3 bases, and 3 bases stayed unmatched. The CDR3 spans 14 residues. CDR1 and CDR2 (germline): MNHEY, SMNVEV (reference sequence). The CDR3 here is CASSRTGVNQPQHF. The DNA of the CDR3 is TGTGCCAGCAGCCGGACAGGGGTCAATCAGCCCCAGCATTTT.

The CDR3 here is CASSLSEESYGYTF. CDR3 in DNA: TGTGCCAGCAGCCTGAGCGAGGAGAGCTATGGCTACACCTTC. J is TRBJ1-2 and V is TRBV7-9; D gene ambiguous. V lost 5 bases to trimming and J lost 4 bases, with 14 bases between them. The CDR3 spans 14 residues. The germline V gene encodes CDR1 SEHNR and CDR2 FQNEAQ (reference sequence). The full variable domain, completed using reference TRBV7-9 and TRBJ1-2, is DTGVSQNPRHKITKRGQNVTFRCDPISEHNRLYWYRQTLGQGPEFLTYFQNEAQLEKSRLLSDRFSAERPKGSFSTLEIQRTEQGDSAMYLCASSLSEESYGYTFGSGTRLTVV.

The rearrangement uses TRBV7-9 and TRBJ2-5, with 8 bases that match TRBD2. This CDR3 has 14 residues. J gave up 5 bases and V 7 bases, and 9 bases lay outside the gene matches. CDR1 is SEHNR, CDR2 FQNEAQ, per germline (reference sequence). The CDR3 spells CASTPLGRDETQYF. CDR3 coding DNA: TGTGCCAGCACCCCACTCGGGAGGGATGAGACCCAGTACTTC.

This chain connects TRBV4-3 to TRBJ2-1, with TRBD1 matching over 7 bases. The germline CDR1 and CDR2 sequences are LGHNA and YSLEER. This CDR3 region has 18 residues. J gave up 3 bases and V 4 bases, and 15 bases lay outside the gene matches. The CDR3 protein is CASSRNPPAQGVYNEQFF. CDR3 bases: TGCGCCAGCAGCCGAAATCCCCCTGCCCAGGGGGTCTACAATGAGCAGTTCTTC.

This rearrangement joins TRBV2 to TRBJ1-2, with D maybe TRBD1 (5 bases). CDR1 is SNHLY and CDR2 is FYNNEI in the germline V gene. V lost 10 bases and J 1 base, leaving 13 bases between the germline ends. This CDR3 region has 13 residues. The CDR3 coding sequence is TGTGCCACTCGTCCGGGGGGTAACTATGGCTACACCTTC. It specifies CATRPGGNYGYTF.

This clone appeared once. This sample includes further DNA sequences coding for the same CDR3. DNA for the CDR3: TGTGCCAGCAGCCGCTCCTACGAGCAGTACTTC. Translating gives CASSRSYEQYF. The chain combines TRBV7-2 with TRBJ2-7; the D is unclear. Trimming took off 5 bases at V and 0 bases at J, with 2 bases between the two ends. CDR1 SGHTA and CDR2 FQGNSA come from the germline V gene. The CDR3 has 11 residues.

The CDR3 here is CASSFLVPRGVNEQFF. For the CDR3, the DNA is TGTGCCAGCAGTTTTCTGGTCCCACGAGGAGTCAATGAGCAGTTCTTC. The chain uses TRBV27 and TRBJ2-1; the D is unclear. Trimming shortened V by 3 bases and J by 6 bases, and 18 bases separated the two germline ends. The CDR3 spans 16 residues. Germline V gene data show CDR1 as MNHEY and CDR2 as SMNVEV (reference sequence).

The CDR3 DNA follows: TGCAGCGTTGGCCCACGGTTGTCCTACGAGCAGTACTTC. Translation gives CSVGPRLSYEQYF. V is TRBV29-1 and J is TRBJ2-7; no reliable D call. Germline CDR1 and CDR2: SQVTM and ANQGSEA. Trimming removed 4 bases from V and 1 base from J, with 11 bases in between. This CDR3 comprises 13 residues.

This rearrangement joins TRBV13 to TRBJ2-3; TRBD2 matches 7 bases. Germline V gene lookup returns CDR1 PRHDT and CDR2 FYEKMQ (reference sequence). CDR3 length: 15 amino acids. Trimming took 3 bases from V and 0 from J; bases not matched to a gene: 3. The CDR3 region has the DNA TGTGCCAGCAGCTTCGGCGGGAGAAGCACAGATACGCAGTATTTT. Its translation: CASSFGGRSTDTQYF.